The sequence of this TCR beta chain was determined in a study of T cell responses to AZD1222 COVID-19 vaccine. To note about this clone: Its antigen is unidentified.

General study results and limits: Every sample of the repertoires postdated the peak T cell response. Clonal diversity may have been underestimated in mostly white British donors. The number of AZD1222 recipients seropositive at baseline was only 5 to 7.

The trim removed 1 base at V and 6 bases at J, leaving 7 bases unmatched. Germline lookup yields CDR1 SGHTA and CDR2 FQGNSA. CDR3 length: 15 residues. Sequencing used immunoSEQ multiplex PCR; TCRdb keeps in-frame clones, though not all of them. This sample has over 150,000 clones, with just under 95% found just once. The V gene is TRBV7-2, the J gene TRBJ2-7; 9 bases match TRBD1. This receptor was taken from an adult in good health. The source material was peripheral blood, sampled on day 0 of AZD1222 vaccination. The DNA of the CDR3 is TGTGCCAGCAGCTTAGGGGGACAGGGTAAAGTCGAGCAGTACTTC. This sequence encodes CASSLGGQGKVEQYF.